The rows below give T cell receptor beta chains drawn from one sample of a study of radiation and T cells in renal cell carcinoma. The table came from immunoSEQ multiplex PCR; TCRdb's copy has only in-frame clones and leaves some out. The table includes around 45,000 clones, roughly 80% detected once. Sequences were derived from blood, sampled from a patient whose treatment included radiotherapy and nephrectomy. Receptor source: a woman in her seventies with renal cell carcinoma. CDR3s include the opening cysteine and the closing phenylalanine or tryptophan. The D gene is left open where the match is weak. Only some rows state a clone size, as once, few, many or a class for expanded clones.

j_call clone_size d_call v_call cdr3_nt cdr3_aa
TRBJ1-2 . . TRBV7-8 TGTGCCAGCAGCTTAGGAGGCCGCTCCTATGGCTACACCTTC CASSLGGRSYGYTF
TRBJ1-3 . . TRBV19 TGTGCCAGTAGTCAGCGGCGCTCCTCAAACACCATATATTTT CASSQRRSSNTIYF
TRBJ2-7 . TRBD2 TRBV10-3 TGTGCCATCAAAAGCGGGAGTAACGAGCAGTACTTC CAIKSGSNEQYF
TRBJ2-5 . TRBD1 TRBV5-1 TGCGCCAGCAGCCAGGGACAGACCCAAGAGACCCAGTACTTC CASSQGQTQETQYF
TRBJ1-6 . . TRBV7-9 TGTGCCAGCAGCCCGGTCCAGGGAAGTAATTCACCCCTCCACTTT CASSPVQGSNSPLHF
TRBJ2-3 few . TRBV7-9 TGTGCCAGCAGCCTGCGTCTCTCCTACCGCACAGATACGCAGTATTTT CASSLRLSYRTDTQYF
TRBJ2-1 . . TRBV5-6 TGTGCCAGCAGCTTGGGTCGTTCCTACAATGAGCAGTTCTTC CASSLGRSYNEQFF
TRBJ2-6 . . TRBV5-1 TGCGCCAGCAGCTTGGATATTGCTGGGGCCAACGTCCTGACTTTC CASSLDIAGANVLTF
TRBJ2-7 . TRBD1 TRBV19 TGTGCCAGTAGCCGGGACCCAGGGGGACAGGGGGCCGAGCAGTACTTC CASSRDPGGQGAEQYF
TRBJ1-1 . . TRBV18 TGTGCCAGCTCACGGGGAAACTCTATGAACACTGAAGCTTTCTTT CASSRGNSMNTEAFF
TRBJ2-1 once . TRBV7-2 TGTGCCAGCAGCTTAGGGAGCGGGTCCTACAATGAGCAGTTCTTC CASSLGSGSYNEQFF